The entry below gives a single TCR beta chain sequence along with its context. Authors' data handling: By means of reference gene primer amplification, nucleated cell counts were estimated. Only in-frame clones appear in the TCRdb table, and some are missing; sequencing was by immunoSEQ multiplex PCR. The DNA gave D and trimming, while V, J and clone size come from that table. Here the sample spans tens of thousands of clones, more than 75% being singletons. This specimen belongs to a study of blood T cell repertoires in COVID-19. The overall study: Acute and convalescent COVID-19 specimens originated in the United States, Italy and Spain. Sources were T cells, B-cell-depleted T cells, or PBMCs; the material itself was cDNA or gDNA.

The CDR3 consists of 15 residues. Trimming at V came to 6 bases and at J to 0 bases, leaving 5 bases not matched to a gene. Germline loops: CDR1 MNHNY, CDR2 SVGAGI (reference sequence). The receptor comes from a man aged 50 to 60 with acute or convalescent COVID-19. This rearrangement joins TRBV6-6 to TRBJ1-5; TRBD1 agrees at 7 bases. The sample comprised peripheral blood. CDR3 nucleotide sequence: TGTGCCAGCAGCCGACAGGGCCATAGCAATCAGCCCCAGCATTTT. Protein product: CASSRQGHSNQPQHF.